This record covers a single T cell receptor beta chain. Its antigen remains unknown. This record comes from a study of cytomegalovirus exposure and HLA in healthy donors. PCR was performed using 60 Vbeta and 13 Jbeta primers. This table comes from immunoSEQ multiplex PCR, and its TCRdb copy is limited to in-frame clones, with some not included. The sample holds 65,000 to 80,000 clones, around 70% seen once. Unmatched junction bases numbered 9, after V lost 5 bases and J lost 4 bases. The CDR3 spans 15 residues. CDR1 is SGHTA and CDR2 is FQGNSA in the germline V gene. Study conclusions and caveats: The productive fraction for most TCR beta V segments was about 87% or about 30% in an earlier analysis. In a later analysis, HLA-associated TCR beta chains were more clonally expanded than equally common others.

The chain recombines TRBV7-2 with TRBJ1-1; TRBD1 agrees at 8 bases. Sequencing used PBMCs. The sequence derives from a man in his forties or fifties in good health and CMV-seropositive. CDR3 nucleotide sequence: TGTGCCAGCAGCCCTATACAGGGGGTCGGCACTGAAGCTTTCTTT. Translated, it gives CASSPIQGVGTEAFF.